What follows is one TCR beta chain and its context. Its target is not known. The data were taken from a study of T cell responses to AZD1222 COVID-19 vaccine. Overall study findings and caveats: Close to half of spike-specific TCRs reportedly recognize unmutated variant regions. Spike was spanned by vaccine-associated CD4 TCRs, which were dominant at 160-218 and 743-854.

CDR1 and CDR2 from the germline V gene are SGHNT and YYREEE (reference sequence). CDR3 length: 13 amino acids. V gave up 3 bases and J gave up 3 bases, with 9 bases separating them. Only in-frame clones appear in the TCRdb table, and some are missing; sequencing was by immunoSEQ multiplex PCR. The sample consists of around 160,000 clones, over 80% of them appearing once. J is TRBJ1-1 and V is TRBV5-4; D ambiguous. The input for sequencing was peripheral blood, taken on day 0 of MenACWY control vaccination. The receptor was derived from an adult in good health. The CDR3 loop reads CASSSNNYTEAFF. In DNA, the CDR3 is TGTGCCAGCAGCTCTAACAACTACACTGAAGCTTTCTTT.